This T cell receptor beta chain was recorded in a study of CD8 T cell repertoires and HIV-1 epitope variants. Study results and limitations: Five clonotypes recognized Nef KF9, one HW9, none TAALDMSHF.

To note about this clone: Its antigen is undetermined.

Assay: immunoSEQ multiplex PCR; the TCRdb copy retains only in-frame clones and omits some. Of about 5,600 clones in the sample, about 60% were seen once. The CDR3 loop spans 15 amino acids. After removal of 0 bases from V and 9 bases from J, the junction contained 4 bases not matched to a gene. Looked up from germline, CDR1 is SQVTM and CDR2 is ANQGSEA. The sequenced material came from cultured CD8+ T cells derived from PBMCs. The source is a male donor with HIV. This sequence joins TRBV29-1 and TRBJ2-1; TRBD2 matches 14 bases. This CDR3 reads CSVEEGTSGGVEQFF. CDR3 sequence (DNA): TGCAGCGTTGAAGAAGGGACTAGCGGGGGCGTTGAGCAGTTCTTC.